One sample yielded the 10 T cell receptor beta chains listed below, sequenced in a study of early T cells in non-severe SARS-CoV-2 infection. TCRdb itself ran the 5' RACE reads through MiXCR, one entry per CDR3 protein. The table has 80,000 or so distinct CDR3 sequences, roughly a sixth seen once. Source material: whole blood. These receptors were obtained from an adult who was a healthcare worker with PCR-confirmed SARS-CoV-2 infection or an uninfected control (not recorded which).

This clonotype was counted between two and nine times. This chain links TRBV20-1 with TRBJ2-3; 11 bases map to TRBD2. With V trimmed by 6 bases and J by 3 bases, 8 bases remained unmatched. The length of the CDR3 is 15 residues. Germline values: CDR1 DFQATT, CDR2 SNEGSKA (reference sequence). Here the CDR3 reads CSAKIAGGVTDTQYF. CDR3 bases: TGCAGTGCCAAAATAGCGGGAGGGGTTACAGATACGCAGTATTTT.

This clonotype was seen many times. The chain joins TRBV5-1 to TRBJ2-1; no reliable D call. This CDR3 is built from 14 residues. V was clipped by 5 bases and J by 0 bases, with 9 bases between them. Germline V gene sequence: CDR1 SGHRS, CDR2 YFSETQ. CDR3 DNA: TGCGCCAGCAGTGATTCCAGCTCCTACAATGAGCAGTTCTTC. It yields the protein CASSDSSSYNEQFF. The whole variable domain, filled in from reference TRBV5-1 and TRBJ2-1, reads KAGVTQTPRYLIKTRGQQVTLSCSPISGHRSVSWYQQTPGQGLQFLFEYFSETQRNKGNFPGRFSGRQFSNSRSEMNVSTLELGDSALYLCASSDSSSYNEQFFGPGTRLTVL.

The rearrangement links TRBV4-2 to TRBJ2-2, with D tentatively TRBD2 (6 bases). Germline assignment: CDR1 LGHNA and CDR2 YNFKEQ. CDR3 size: 17 residues. Trimming removed 0 bases from V and 0 bases from J, with 11 bases in between. The CDR3 DNA reads TGTGCCAGCAGCCAAGATAGGAGCGGGCCGAACACCGGGGAGCTGTTTTTT. This gives the protein CASSQDRSGPNTGELFF.

The chain has TRBV5-6 and TRBJ2-7, with D possibly TRBD2 on 6 matching bases. Germline assignment: CDR1 SGHDT and CDR2 YYEEEE. V lost 5 bases and J 0 bases, leaving 15 bases between the germline ends. The CDR3 contains 15 residues. The CDR3 loop reads CASSPGTLSSYEQYF. CDR3 in DNA: TGTGCCAGCAGTCCCGGGACTCTGAGCTCCTACGAGCAGTACTTC.

The J gene is TRBJ2-7, the V gene TRBV7-9, with 8 bases lining up with TRBD1. J was trimmed by 2 bases and V by 6 bases; bases with no gene match: 9. This CDR3 region has 15 residues. Germline V CDR1 and CDR2: SEHNR, FQNEAQ (reference sequence). CDR3 sequence reads: CASSSLGGQAYEQYF. The CDR3 nucleotides are TGTGCCAGCAGTTCCCTGGGGGGACAGGCCTACGAGCAGTACTTC.

This rearrangement joins TRBV5-1 to TRBJ1-1; 9 bases fit TRBD1. Germline V gene data show CDR1 as SGHRS and CDR2 as YFSETQ. V was pared by 4 bases and J by 2 bases, with 12 bases of the junction left unmatched. The length of the CDR3 is 17 residues. The CDR3 protein is CASSPGGTGTSNTEAFF. The CDR3 DNA is TGCGCCAGCAGCCCTGGGGGGACAGGGACTTCTAACACTGAAGCTTTCTTT. The full variable domain, in which reference TRBV5-1 and TRBJ1-1 provide the parts outside the CDR3, is KAGVTQTPRYLIKTRGQQVTLSCSPISGHRSVSWYQQTPGQGLQFLFEYFSETQRNKGNFPGRFSGRQFSNSRSEMNVSTLELGDSALYLCASSPGGTGTSNTEAFFGQGTRLTVV.

This chain uses TRBV29-1 with TRBJ1-1, with D tentatively TRBD1 (5 bases). The CDR3 length is 12 residues. Germline CDR1 and CDR2: SQVTM and ANQGSEA. The ends were cut back, 3 bases at V and 3 bases at J, with 8 bases in the middle. The CDR3 DNA reads TGCAGCGTTGAGGGGGACCACACTGAAGCTTTCTTT. Its protein is CSVEGDHTEAFF.

This clonotype appeared many times. The chain is built from TRBV5-6 and TRBJ2-3; D perhaps matches TRBD2 (6 bases). The CDR3 runs to 16 residues. V was shortened by 4 bases and J by 1 base, with 16 bases between the two germline ends. Germline lookup yields CDR1 SGHDT and CDR2 YYEEEE. CDR3 bases: TGTGCCAGCAGCCGGGGCGGGGTCGTGGGCACAGATACGCAGTATTTT. Protein product: CASSRGGVVGTDTQYF.

This clonotype was observed a few times. For the CDR3, the DNA is TGTGCCAGCAGCACAGTTTGGGAACACGAGCAGTACTTC. As protein: CASSTVWEHEQYF. The chain employs TRBV21-1 and TRBJ2-7. TRBV21-1 counts as a pseudogene. This CDR3 comprises 13 residues.

This clonotype was counted only a few times. Here the CDR3 reads CASRSAVEQFF. CDR3 sequence (DNA): TGTGCCAGCAGGAGCGCGGTAGAGCAGTTCTTC. The rearrangement uses TRBV7-9 and TRBJ2-1; D not certain. V was shortened by 6 bases and J by 10 bases, with 10 bases between the two germline ends. The CDR3 is 11 amino acids. CDR1 SEHNR and CDR2 FQNEAQ come from the germline V gene (reference sequence).